The T cell receptor beta chain under discussion was sequenced for a study of beta chain features in type 1 diabetes. V shed 2 bases and J 5 bases; nucleotides not matched to a gene: 3. Germline V gene sequence: CDR1 SNHLY, CDR2 FYNNEI. The CDR3 extends over 14 amino acids. Expressed TCRB transcripts were sequenced, since all the RNA that had been isolated was reverse transcribed. The method was immunoSEQ multiplex PCR; TCRdb's version includes in-frame clones alone and lacks a portion of them. Of about 360,000 clones listed, about 12% are singletons. The clonotype comes from a man aged 18 to 29 in good health. The chain carries TRBV2 and TRBJ1-1; 9 bases are a match to TRBD1. The sample was naive CD4+ T cells from blood. The CDR3, as DNA: TGTGCCAGCAGTGAAACAGGGGGCGGAACTGAAGCTTTCTTT. It translates to CASSETGGGTEAFF.